These 13 T cell receptor beta chains were sequenced from one sample in a study of cytomegalovirus exposure and HLA in healthy donors. Clones were sequenced by immunoSEQ multiplex PCR, and TCRdb holds only the in-frame ones, with some missing. The data contain approximately 130,000 clones, around 90% of them singletons. Sequences were obtained from PBMCs. The receptors stem from a woman between 18 and 30 years old in good health and CMV-seronegative.

This chain links TRBV6-1 with TRBJ2-7; D remains unclear. V lost 5 bases and J lost 2, with 10 bases in between. CDR3 length: 13 amino acids. The germline V gene has CDR1 MNHNS and CDR2 SASEGT. The CDR3 DNA follows: TGTGCCAGCAGTTATATGTTAACCTACGAGCAGTACTTC. Translated: CASSYMLTYEQYF.

The genes are TRBV2 and TRBJ1-5, with D perhaps matching TRBD1 (5 bases). The germline V gene has CDR1 SNHLY and CDR2 FYNNEI. The CDR3 contains 14 residues. Trimming took off 5 bases at V and 2 bases at J, with 10 bases between the two ends. CDR3 protein: CASSRDLRNQPQHF. As DNA, the CDR3 is TGTGCCAGCAGTCGGGACTTGCGCAATCAGCCCCAGCATTTT. Variable domain in full (rest from reference TRBV2 and TRBJ1-5): EPEVTQTPSHQVTQMGQEVILRCVPISNHLYFYWYRQILGQKVEFLVSFYNNEISEKSEIFDDQFSVERPDGSNFTLKIRSTKLEDSAMYFCASSRDLRNQPQHFGDGTRLSIL.

The rearrangement uses TRBV5-1 and TRBJ2-1, with 13 bases fitting TRBD2. The CDR3 extends over 17 amino acids. The germline CDR1 and CDR2 sequences are SGHRS and YFSETQ. V shed 1 base, J shed 6 bases, and the junction held 7 bases outside the gene matches. CDR3 sequence: CASSLFFRTSGGNEQFF. The CDR3 nucleotides read TGCGCCAGCAGCTTGTTCTTTAGGACTAGCGGGGGCAATGAGCAGTTCTTC. Combining the CDR3 with reference TRBV5-1 and TRBJ2-1 gives the whole variable domain KAGVTQTPRYLIKTRGQQVTLSCSPISGHRSVSWYQQTPGQGLQFLFEYFSETQRNKGNFPGRFSGRQFSNSRSEMNVSTLELGDSALYLCASSLFFRTSGGNEQFFGPGTRLTVL.

CDR3 sequence (DNA): TGCGCCAGCAGCTTGGATCAGGGCTGGTACGAGCAGTACTTC. It specifies CASSLDQGWYEQYF. V is TRBV5-1 and J is TRBJ2-7, with TRBD1 as a possible D gene (5 bases). The germline V gene has CDR1 SGHRS and CDR2 YFSETQ. Trimming shortened V by 0 bases and J by 4 bases, and 11 bases separated the two germline ends. This CDR3 spans 14 amino acids.

The chain uses TRBV6-6 and TRBJ2-1; 15 positions agree with TRBD2. There are 16 residues in the CDR3. From germline, CDR1 is MNHNY and CDR2 SVGAGI (reference sequence). After removal of 6 bases from V and 6 bases from J, the junction contained 6 bases not matched to a gene. CDR3 loop: CASRQPGLAGGNEQFF. Here the CDR3 DNA reads TGTGCCAGCAGGCAACCGGGACTAGCGGGAGGCAATGAGCAGTTCTTC.

This clone was detected once. The V gene is TRBV28, the J gene TRBJ1-2; TRBD1 might be the D (5 bases). Trimming shortened V by 5 bases and J by 7 bases, and 11 bases separated the two germline ends. The CDR3 runs to 12 residues. CDR1 MDHEN and CDR2 SYDVKM come from the germline V gene. The CDR3 nucleotides are TGTGCCAGCAGTCAAGGGGTTGGTGGCTACACCTTC. As protein: CASSQGVGGYTF.

The rearrangement links TRBV19 to TRBJ2-5; 10 nucleotides match TRBD2. CDR1 and CDR2 (germline): LNHDA, SQIVND (reference sequence). This CDR3 contains 16 residues. With V trimmed by 5 bases and J by 5 bases, 11 bases remained unmatched. The CDR3 spells CASSLAGDASYETQYF. Here the CDR3 DNA reads TGTGCCAGTAGTCTAGCGGGGGACGCATCCTATGAGACCCAGTACTTC.

J is TRBJ1-2 and V is TRBV10-3; no reliable D call. There are 14 residues in the CDR3. Trimming took off 6 bases at V and 4 bases at J, with 15 bases between the two ends. From germline, CDR1 is ENHRY and CDR2 SYGVKD. CDR3 region: CAISPGSDTYGYTF. The CDR3 region has the DNA TGTGCCATCAGCCCCGGCTCCGACACCTATGGCTACACCTTC.

The V call is TRBV7-2, the J call TRBJ2-2; 14 nucleotides align to TRBD2. V shed 5 bases and J 4 bases; nucleotides not matched to a gene: 3. There are 16 residues in the CDR3. Germline values: CDR1 SGHTA, CDR2 FQGNSA. The CDR3 protein is CASSTTSGRVTGELFF. The DNA for the CDR3 is TGTGCCAGCAGCACGACTAGCGGGAGGGTCACCGGGGAGCTGTTTTTT. Combining the CDR3 with reference TRBV7-2 and TRBJ2-2 gives the whole variable domain GAGVSQSPSNKVTEKGKDVELRCDPISGHTALYWYRQSLGQGLEFLIYFQGNSAPDKSGLPSDRFSAERTGGSVSTLTIQRTQQEDSAVYLCASSTTSGRVTGELFFGEGSRLTVL.

The J gene is TRBJ1-2, the V gene TRBV6-6; 8 nucleotides align to TRBD1. Germline lookup yields CDR1 MNHNY and CDR2 SVGAGI (reference sequence). This CDR3 contains 13 residues. The trim removed 6 bases at V and 8 bases at J, leaving 8 bases unmatched. The chain's CDR3 is CASSPDRALGYTF. The CDR3, as DNA: TGTGCCAGCAGCCCGGACAGGGCCCTAGGCTACACCTTC.

This chain uses TRBV7-3 with TRBJ2-2; the D gene is possibly TRBD2 (6 bases). The V end lost 5 bases, the J end lost 4 bases, and 14 bases lay between the germline ends. CDR1 is SGHTA and CDR2 is FQGTGA in the germline V gene. This CDR3 is 15 amino acids long. CDR3 in DNA: TGTGCCAGCAGCACCGGGACTCGAACCACCGGGGAGCTGTTTTTT. Its translation: CASSTGTRTTGELFF. The whole variable domain, filled in from reference TRBV7-3 and TRBJ2-2, reads GAGVSQTPSNKVTEKGKYVELRCDPISGHTALYWYRQSLGQGPEFLIYFQGTGAADDSGLPNDRFFAVRPEGSVSTLKIQRTERGDSAVYLCASSTGTRTTGELFFGEGSRLTVL.

The genes are TRBV11-1 and TRBJ2-7, with 8 bases that match TRBD1. The CDR3 is 15 residues long. From germline, CDR1 is SGHAT and CDR2 FQDESV (reference sequence). After removal of 3 bases from V and 5 bases from J, the junction contained 9 bases not matched to a gene. CDR3 residues: CASSLGTGKVNEQYF. In DNA, the CDR3 is TGTGCCAGCAGCTTGGGGACAGGAAAGGTTAACGAGCAGTACTTC.

V and J are TRBV25-1 and TRBJ2-7, with 8 bases lining up with TRBD2. The CDR3 consists of 15 residues. Germline V gene sequence: CDR1 MGHDK, CDR2 SYGVNS. The junction had 5 bases not matched to a gene; V was cut back by 1 base and J by 3 bases. The CDR3 region is CASSELSSGDYEQYF. CDR3 bases: TGTGCCAGCAGTGAATTGAGTAGCGGGGACTACGAGCAGTACTTC.